This T cell receptor beta chain came from a study of cytomegalovirus exposure and HLA in healthy donors. For the study at large: Ancestry clustering placed around 80% of around 400 genotyped donors in the Caucasian-associated cluster.

PCR involved 60 Vbeta and 13 Jbeta primers. Profiling relied on immunoSEQ multiplex PCR, and the TCRdb table lists in-frame clones only, not all of them. The profile shows about 130,000 clones, around four fifths of them singletons. The germline V gene encodes CDR1 MDHEN and CDR2 SYDVKM. This CDR3 contains 14 residues. The V end lost 4 bases, the J end lost 4 bases, and 11 bases lay between the germline ends. For this clone: Its cognate antigen is unknown.

Overall study findings and caveats: Donors belonging to an Asian-associated ancestry cluster reportedly showed fewer N-insertions in productive TCRs than the 666-donor mean, according to what a later analysis found. The study listed 164 cytomegalovirus-associated TCR beta chains.

The TCR was taken from a boy aged 5-17 years in good health and CMV-seronegative. The sample taken for sequencing was PBMCs. The rearrangement joins TRBV28 to TRBJ1-5, with no clear D. Written as DNA, the CDR3 is TGTGCCAGCAGTTCAAGAGCCCTTAATCAGCCCCAGCATTTT. Encoded protein: CASSSRALNQPQHF.